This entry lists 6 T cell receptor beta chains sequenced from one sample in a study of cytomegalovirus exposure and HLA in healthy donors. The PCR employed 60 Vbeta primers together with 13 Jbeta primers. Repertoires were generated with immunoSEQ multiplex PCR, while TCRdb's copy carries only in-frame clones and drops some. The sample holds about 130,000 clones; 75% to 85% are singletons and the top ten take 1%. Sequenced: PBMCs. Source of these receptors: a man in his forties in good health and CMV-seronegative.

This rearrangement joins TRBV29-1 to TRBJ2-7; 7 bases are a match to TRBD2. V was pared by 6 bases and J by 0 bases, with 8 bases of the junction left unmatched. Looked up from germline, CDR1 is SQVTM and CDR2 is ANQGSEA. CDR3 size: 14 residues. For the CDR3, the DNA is TGCAGCGTCAAGCGGGGAACCTACTCCTACGAGCAGTACTTC. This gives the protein CSVKRGTYSYEQYF.

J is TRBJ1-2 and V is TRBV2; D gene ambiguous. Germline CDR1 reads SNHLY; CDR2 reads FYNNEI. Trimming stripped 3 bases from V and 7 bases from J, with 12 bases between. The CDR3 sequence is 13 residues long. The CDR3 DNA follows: TGTGCCAGCAGTGAGGGCCTTTACGGTGGCTACACCTTC. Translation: CASSEGLYGGYTF.

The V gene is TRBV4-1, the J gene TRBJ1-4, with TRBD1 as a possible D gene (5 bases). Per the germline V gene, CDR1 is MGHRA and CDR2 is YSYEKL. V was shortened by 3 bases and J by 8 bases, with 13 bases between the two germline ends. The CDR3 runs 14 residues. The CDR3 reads CASSQPGRLEKLFF. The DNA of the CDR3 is TGCGCCAGCAGCCAGCCAGGGCGATTGGAAAAACTGTTTTTT.

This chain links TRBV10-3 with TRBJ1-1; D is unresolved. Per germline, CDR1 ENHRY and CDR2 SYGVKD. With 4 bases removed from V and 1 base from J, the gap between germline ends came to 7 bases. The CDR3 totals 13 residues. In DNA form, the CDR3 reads TGTGCCATCAGTGGCGGAGAGAACACTGAAGCTTTCTTT. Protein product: CAISGGENTEAFF.

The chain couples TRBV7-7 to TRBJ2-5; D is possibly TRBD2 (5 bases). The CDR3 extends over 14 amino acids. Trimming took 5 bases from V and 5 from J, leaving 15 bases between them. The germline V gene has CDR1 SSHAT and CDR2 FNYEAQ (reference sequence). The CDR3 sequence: CASSPRGPNETQYF. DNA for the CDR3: TGTGCCAGCAGCCCGCGAGGGCCGAACGAGACCCAGTACTTC.

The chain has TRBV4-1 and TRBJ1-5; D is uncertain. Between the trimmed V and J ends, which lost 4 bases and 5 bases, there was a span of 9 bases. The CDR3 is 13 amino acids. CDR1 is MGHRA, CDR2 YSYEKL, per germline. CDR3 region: CASSPDTDQPQHF. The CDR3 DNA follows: TGCGCCAGCAGCCCTGACACCGATCAGCCCCAGCATTTT.